A selection of T cell receptor beta chains follows, all from one sample in a study of cytotoxic CD8 clonotypes in ibrutinib-treated CLL. Generated by immunoSEQ multiplex PCR, the TCRdb table keeps only in-frame clones and is missing some. The table has some 300,000 clones, about 77% seen once; the top ten hold about 6.7%. The material was PBMCs, obtained before ibrutinib treatment. The receptors were gathered from a human donor with chronic lymphocytic leukemia. CDR3s include the opening cysteine and the closing phenylalanine or tryptophan.

v_call cdr3_aa
TRBV6-5 CASSYGGIPTYEQYF
TRBV5-4 CASSLEGHRNEKLFF
TRBV27 CASSNLRDISYYEQYF
TRBV7-9 CASSLLAGDSSEQYF
TRBV7-8 CASSVIRTEAFF
TRBV5-1 CASSFGEISREKLFF
TRBV2 CASSELAGSSYEQYF
TRBV2 CASSTQGANEKLFF
TRBV11-2 CASSLEPGPKIDIQYF
TRBV2 CASSGEGLSSTDTQYF
TRBV19 CASGQFTDTQYF
TRBV19 CASGLRLVWAGELFF
TRBV6-4 CASRETGVSGYTF
TRBV6-1 CASTAGRRNTGELFF
TRBV30 CAWSPPGGARLDTQYF
TRBV28 CASSSIGGGEKLFF
TRBV9 CASSETPTDPYEQYF
TRBV19 CASSSSSTDTQYF
TRBV27 CASSFSTGFGYTF
TRBV6-5 CASMQGSLLYETQYF
TRBV7-2 CASSLAIGPYNEQFF
TRBV7-2 CASSEVLADTGELFF
TRBV7-9 CASSLSLKNTEAFF
TRBV7-8 CASSPTSYEQYF
TRBV29-1 CSVGGTSVSYEQYF
TRBV5-4 CASSDRTANTGELFF
TRBV7-9 CASIETRGETQYF
TRBV28 CASTVYSGAYQETQYF
TRBV19 CASSIDVSSYNEQFF
TRBV28 CASSFLGLVFEQYF
TRBV10-1 CASSEWGRNTEAFF
TRBV29-1 CSVAPDSTETQYF
TRBV15 CATSRPGQGHSGANVLTF
TRBV5-6 CASSSGGGTEAFF
TRBV25-1 CASSEPERELQFF
TRBV9 CASSYGGSSYNEQFF
TRBV15 CATSRDRSTQETQYF
TRBV5-8 CASSLSSGNTIYF
TRBV5-6 CASSFRPSSYNEQFF
TRBV5-4 CATSRTSGRQETQYF